This T cell receptor (beta chain) came from a study of radiotherapy plus CTLA-4 blockade in lung cancer. This CDR3 is built from 16 residues. The assay was immunoSEQ multiplex PCR, and TCRdb's table has in-frame clones only and misses some. The table has roughly 90,000 clones, around 83% seen once; the top ten hold about 25%. The starting material was peripheral blood, obtained from a patient treated with radiotherapy plus ipilimumab. The V gene is TRBV21-1, the J gene TRBJ2-7; the table's TRBD2 call for D was not verified on the DNA. TRBV21-1 is labeled a pseudogene. This sequence was found in a human donor with non-small cell lung cancer that progressed on radiotherapy plus ipilimumab. DNA for the CDR3: TGTGCCAGCAGCAAAGTGGGTCCGGGATGCTTCGGGGAGCAGTACGTC. Protein sequence: CASSKVGPGCFGEQYV.